This T cell receptor beta chain was captured by sequencing in a study of shared clonotypes between healthy human individuals. Sequenced by immunoSEQ multiplex PCR; TCRdb stores in-frame clones only, minus some. The table lists 650,000 to 750,000 clones, about three quarters of them singletons. Germline V gene sequence: CDR1 MNHNS, CDR2 SASEGT. V was pared by 2 bases and J by 0 bases, with 7 bases between. The CDR3 loop spans 15 amino acids. This chain links TRBV6-1 with TRBJ1-4; D is uncertain. The sequence derives from a woman in her twenties or thirties in good health. The sequencing input was memory CD4+ T cells sorted from blood. Subset indicated: CD45RA-negative fraction. The CDR3 spells CASSEFTATNEKLFF. The CDR3 DNA reads as TGTGCCAGCAGTGAATTTACGGCAACTAATGAAAAACTGTTTTTT.